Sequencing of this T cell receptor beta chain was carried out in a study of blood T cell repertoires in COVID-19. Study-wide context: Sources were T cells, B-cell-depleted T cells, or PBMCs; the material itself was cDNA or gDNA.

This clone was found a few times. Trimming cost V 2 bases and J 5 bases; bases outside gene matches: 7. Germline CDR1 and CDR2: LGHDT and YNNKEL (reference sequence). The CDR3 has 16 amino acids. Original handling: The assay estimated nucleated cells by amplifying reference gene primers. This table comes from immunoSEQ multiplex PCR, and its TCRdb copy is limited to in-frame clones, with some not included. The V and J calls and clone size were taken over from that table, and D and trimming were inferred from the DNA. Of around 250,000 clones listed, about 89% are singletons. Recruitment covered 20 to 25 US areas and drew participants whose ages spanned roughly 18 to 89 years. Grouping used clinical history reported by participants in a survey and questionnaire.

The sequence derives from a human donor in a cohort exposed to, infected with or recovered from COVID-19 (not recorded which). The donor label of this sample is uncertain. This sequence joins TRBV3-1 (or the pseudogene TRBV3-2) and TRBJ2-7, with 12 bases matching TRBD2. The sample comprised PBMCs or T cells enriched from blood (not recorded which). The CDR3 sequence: CASSQPSSGGADEQYF. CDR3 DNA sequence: TGTGCCAGCAGCCAACCCTCTAGCGGGGGGGCCGACGAGCAGTACTTC.